The present T cell receptor beta chain was sequenced within a study of OX40 agonist ivuxolimab in advanced cancers. The overall study: The patients' treatment was ivuxolimab, an agonistic anti-OX40 (CD134) antibody.

Trimming removed 6 bases at V and 4 bases at J, with 19 bases between. The CDR3 runs 15 residues. Germline loops: CDR1 SEHNR, CDR2 FQNEAQ (reference sequence). General study points: CD8+ T cells showed, on average, more clonal expansion than CD4+ cells. Nonresponders included some who also had low normalized T-cell clonal expansion.

Comment on this clone: Its antigen is unidentified.

Libraries were prepared by immunoSEQ multiplex PCR; TCRdb keeps only in-frame clonotypes and omits some of them. This repertoire shows under 55,000 clones, roughly four fifths found once; its top ten account for 2% to 2.5%. The chain links TRBV7-9 to TRBJ2-7; D may be TRBD1 (6 bases). The TCR sequence derives from an adult with an advanced solid tumor such as melanoma, head and neck, liver or kidney cancer. The sequencing used CD4+ or CD8+ T cells sorted from blood, collected in a trial of the OX40 agonist ivuxolimab. This CDR3 is CASSRGHPNRYEQYF. The CDR3, as DNA: TGTGCCAGCAGTCGGGGACACCCAAACCGGTACGAGCAGTACTTC.